These 13 T cell receptor beta chains originate from one sample sequenced in a study of shared T cell receptors in the human thymus. The method was immunoSEQ multiplex PCR; TCRdb's version includes in-frame clones alone and lacks a portion of them. Among approximately 760,000 clones listed, over 75% were seen once. The sample was also reused in another study, on human thymus T cells.

The sample was thymocytes. All receptors derive from a girl under two years old with a congenital heart defect.

This clone was recorded once. CDR3 in DNA: TGCAGCGCTTCGACAGGGAAGAATGAGCAGTTCTTC. This codes for CSASTGKNEQFF. The V gene is TRBV29-1, the J gene TRBJ2-1, with 7 nucleotides matching TRBD1. The CDR3 loop spans 12 amino acids. In germline, CDR1 is SQVTM, CDR2 ANQGSEA. With 7 bases clipped from V and 7 bases from J, the junction kept 7 bases outside the gene matches.

V and J are TRBV15 and TRBJ1-2; D gene uncertain. Per germline, CDR1 LNHNV and CDR2 YYDKDF (reference sequence). V shed 7 bases and J shed 1 base, with 16 bases lying between them. The CDR3 has 15 amino acids. The CDR3 DNA reads TGTGCCACCACGAACGAGGAGGAGGGTAACTATGGCTACACCTTC. Translation gives CATTNEEEGNYGYTF.

The chain recombines TRBV11-3 with TRBJ1-1, with 9 bases matching TRBD1. CDR3 length: 18 amino acids. Germline values: CDR1 SGHNT, CDR2 YENEEA. The ends lost 4 bases at V and 3 bases at J; junction bases unmatched: 15. CDR3 amino acids: CASSWQKTGGEEDTEAFF. CDR3 nucleotides: TGTGCCAGCAGCTGGCAGAAAACAGGGGGCGAAGAAGACACTGAAGCTTTCTTT.

The chain carries TRBV28 and TRBJ1-4; D is undetermined. The germline gives CDR1 MDHEN, CDR2 SYDVKM. This CDR3 is 13 amino acids long. V was cut by 2 bases and J by 4 bases, with 5 bases left in between. This CDR3 is CASSLRVNEKLFF. The DNA of the CDR3 is TGTGCCAGCAGTTTACGGGTTAATGAAAAACTGTTTTTT.

This chain uses TRBV5-5 with TRBJ1-6; D unclear. CDR1 and CDR2 (germline): SGHKS, YYEKEE (reference sequence). The CDR3 runs to 19 residues. The ends were cut back, 4 bases at V and 4 bases at J, with 24 bases in the middle. In DNA, the CDR3 is TGTGCCAGCAGCCCCGTAAGACTACGAGGGCAGAGGTATAATTCACCCCTCCACTTT. Translated, it gives CASSPVRLRGQRYNSPLHF.

The J gene is TRBJ2-2, the V gene TRBV7-3; 11 bases are a match to TRBD2. The CDR3 is 16 residues long. The ends lost 3 bases at V and 7 bases at J; junction bases unmatched: 7. The V gene's germline CDR1 is SGHTA and CDR2 FQGTGA. The CDR3 region is CASSLRLAGSGGELFF. The DNA of the CDR3 is TGTGCCAGCAGCTTGCGACTAGCGGGGTCGGGCGGGGAGCTGTTTTTT. Together with reference TRBV7-3 and TRBJ2-2, the CDR3 gives the full variable domain: GAGVSQTPSNKVTEKGKYVELRCDPISGHTALYWYRQSLGQGPEFLIYFQGTGAADDSGLPNDRFFAVRPEGSVSTLKIQRTERGDSAVYLCASSLRLAGSGGELFFGEGSRLTVL.

The rearrangement uses TRBV28 and TRBJ2-1, with TRBD2 as a possible D gene (6 bases). V dropped 8 bases and J dropped 8 bases, with 25 bases sitting between them. The CDR3 extends over 16 amino acids. Germline V gene data show CDR1 as MDHEN and CDR2 as SYDVKM. The CDR3 DNA is TGTGCCAGCTACCCCAAACTAGCTGAAGGGGAACATGAGCAGTTCTTC. Translated, it gives CASYPKLAEGEHEQFF.

The rearrangement links TRBV5-1 to TRBJ2-2; D not certain. With 0 bases removed from V and 7 bases from J, the gap between germline ends came to 4 bases. The CDR3 loop spans 12 amino acids. CDR1 is SGHRS and CDR2 is YFSETQ in the germline V gene. CDR3 bases: TGCGCCAGCAGCTTGGACGGCGGGGAGCTGTTTTTT. It specifies CASSLDGGELFF.

The J gene is TRBJ2-2, the V gene TRBV19, with 12 bases aligning to TRBD1. The CDR3 is 17 amino acids. J was trimmed by 3 bases and V by 6 bases; bases with no gene match: 8. Germline V CDR1 and CDR2: LNHDA, SQIVND (reference sequence). The chain's CDR3 is CASRPGTGGRDTGELFF. CDR3 nucleotides: TGTGCCAGTAGACCCGGGACAGGGGGCAGGGACACCGGGGAGCTGTTTTTT.

The chain links TRBV7-9 to TRBJ2-5; D unresolved. Germline CDR1 reads SEHNR; CDR2 reads FQNEAQ (reference sequence). The CDR3 has 15 residues. Trimming left V 1 base short and J 2 bases short, with 11 bases between. This CDR3 reads CASSLESGQQETQYF. The CDR3 DNA is TGTGCCAGCAGCTTAGAATCAGGCCAGCAAGAGACCCAGTACTTC.

The chain combines TRBV14 with TRBJ2-2, with 7 positions matching TRBD1. V shed 4 bases, J shed 5 bases, and the junction held 16 bases outside the gene matches. Germline values: CDR1 SGHDN, CDR2 FVKESK. The CDR3 runs 18 residues. The CDR3 region has the DNA TGTGCCAGCAGCCCACGACAGGGCGCAAGAAGCAGGACCGGGGAGCTGTTTTTT. Protein product: CASSPRQGARSRTGELFF.

The chain is built from TRBV5-1 and TRBJ1-1; the match to TRBD1 covers 7 bases. The CDR3 is 14 residues long. The V gene's germline CDR1 is SGHRS and CDR2 YFSETQ. J was trimmed by 1 base and V by 4 bases; bases with no gene match: 4. The CDR3 DNA reads as TGCGCCAGCAGCCAGGGGGGCAGGAACACTGAAGCTTTCTTT. This codes for CASSQGGRNTEAFF.

The rearrangement uses TRBV15 and TRBJ2-5; D ambiguous. Judging by the DNA end, TRBJ2-7 fits better; the J call may be wrong. This CDR3 contains 13 residues. In germline, CDR1 is LNHNV, CDR2 YYDKDF (reference sequence). As DNA, the CDR3 is TGTGCCACCAGCAGAGCATCCCGATACGAGCAGTACTTC. Protein product: CATSRASRYEQYF.